The 18 T cell receptor beta chains given below trace back to one sample, sequenced in a study of blood T cell repertoires in COVID-19. TCRdb's table, derived via immunoSEQ multiplex PCR, lists solely in-frame clones and lacks some. Altogether 200,000 to 250,000 clones are present, about 84% being singletons, with the ten largest covering around 2%. Specimen: PBMCs or T cells enriched from blood (not recorded which). These receptors were taken from a man aged 60-69 years who had recovered from COVID-19.

The J gene is TRBJ1-1, the V gene TRBV6-2 or TRBV6-3; 10 bases are shared with TRBD1. Per germline, CDR1 MNHEY and CDR2 SVGEGT. V shed 5 bases, J shed 6 bases, and the junction held 6 bases outside the gene matches. This CDR3 has 14 amino acids. CDR3 in amino acids: CASSQTGGWAEAFF. CDR3 DNA: TGTGCCAGCAGTCAGACAGGGGGCTGGGCTGAAGCTTTCTTT.

The chain couples TRBV7-3 to TRBJ2-3, with a tentative D call TRBD2 (7 bases). The ends were cut back, 2 bases at V and 6 bases at J, with 18 bases in the middle. The CDR3 spans 16 residues. The germline V gene encodes CDR1 SGHTA and CDR2 FQGTGA. Here the CDR3 DNA reads TGTGCCAGCAGCTTATCCGGGGGGCCGAACCGGGATACGCAGTATTTT. Translating it yields CASSLSGGPNRDTQYF.

The gene calls are TRBV5-6 and TRBJ1-6, with D hard to call. Trimming removed 4 bases at V and 3 bases at J, with 8 bases between. Germline V gene data show CDR1 as SGHDT and CDR2 as YYEEEE. This CDR3 region has 14 residues. The CDR3 region is CASSTGLYNSPLHF. In DNA form, the CDR3 reads TGTGCCAGCAGCACCGGTCTCTATAATTCACCCCTCCACTTT.

CDR3 region: CASSQVGLANYGYTF. The CDR3 DNA reads as TGTGCCAGCAGCCAAGTCGGGTTAGCTAACTATGGCTACACCTTC. The chain carries TRBV3-1 (or the pseudogene TRBV3-2) and TRBJ1-2; no firm D call. The length of the CDR3 is 15 residues. The ends were cut back, 1 base at V and 0 bases at J, with 9 bases in the middle. Looked up from germline, CDR1 is LGHDT and CDR2 is YNNKEL (reference sequence).

This rearrangement joins TRBV6-6 to TRBJ2-1, with 8 positions matching TRBD2. Germline loops: CDR1 MNHNY, CDR2 SVGAGI (reference sequence). Unmatched junction bases numbered 3, after V lost 5 bases and J lost 9 bases. The CDR3 runs 12 residues. CDR3 coding DNA: TGTGCCAGCAGTCCGGGGGGGGGTGAGCAGTTCTTC. It encodes CASSPGGGEQFF.

The chain has TRBV11-1 and TRBJ1-1; D is ambiguous. Germline CDR1 reads SGHAT; CDR2 reads FQDESV (reference sequence). This CDR3 is 13 amino acids long. V was shortened by 4 bases and J by 6 bases, with 12 bases between the two germline ends. Written as DNA, the CDR3 is TGTGCCAGCAGCTCACTCGTTAGTTCTGAAGCTTTCTTT. Its protein is CASSSLVSSEAFF.

V and J are TRBV6-5 and TRBJ1-1; D call uncertain. The V gene's germline CDR1 is MNHEY and CDR2 SVGAGI. The CDR3 runs to 13 residues. Trimming stripped 2 bases from V and 0 bases from J, with 4 bases between. In nucleotides, the CDR3 is TGTGCCAGCAGTTACACGGTGAACACTGAAGCTTTCTTT. Amino acid sequence: CASSYTVNTEAFF.

The V gene is TRBV19, the J gene TRBJ1-3; D call uncertain. Germline assignment: CDR1 LNHDA and CDR2 SQIVND (reference sequence). The CDR3 loop spans 15 amino acids. Trimming removed 8 bases at V and 1 base at J, with 15 bases between. CDR3 DNA sequence: TGTGCCAGTTCTACCGGGATTTCGTCTGGAAACACCATATATTTT. Translated: CASSTGISSGNTIYF.

The chain has TRBV12-3 or TRBV12-4 and TRBJ1-1; D remains ambiguous. The CDR3 is made up of 13 amino acids. Trimming removed 3 bases at V and 3 bases at J, with 8 bases between. CDR3 nucleotides: TGTGCCAGCAGTTTTACGGAGTACACTGAAGCTTTCTTT. This encodes CASSFTEYTEAFF.

This clone was picked up a small number of times. V and J are TRBV2 and TRBJ1-3; perhaps TRBD1 as D (5 bases). Per germline, CDR1 SNHLY and CDR2 FYNNEI. Trimming shortened V by 3 bases and J by 1 base, and 10 bases separated the two germline ends. There are 15 residues in the CDR3. CDR3 residues: CASSDGGRSGNTIYF. CDR3 nucleotide sequence: TGTGCCAGCAGTGACGGGGGGAGGTCTGGAAACACCATATATTTT.

V gene TRBV5-6 combines with J gene TRBJ1-5; D gene unclear. The germline V gene has CDR1 SGHDT and CDR2 YYEEEE. This CDR3 comprises 14 residues. V was trimmed by 2 bases and J by 5 bases, leaving 11 bases between them. The CDR3 sequence is CASSFGVRDQPQHF. The CDR3 coding sequence is TGTGCCAGCAGCTTCGGCGTCCGGGATCAGCCCCAGCATTTT.

The chain couples TRBV5-1 to TRBJ1-1; no firm D call. There are 14 residues in the CDR3. From germline, CDR1 is SGHRS and CDR2 YFSETQ. V dropped 1 base and J dropped 5 bases, with 12 bases sitting between them. The CDR3 coding sequence is TGCGCCAGCAGCTTGATACCCGGGGAAACTGAAGCTTTCTTT. It yields the protein CASSLIPGETEAFF.

The V call is TRBV7-9, the J call TRBJ2-5; the D gene is possibly TRBD2 (5 bases). Per germline, CDR1 SEHNR and CDR2 FQNEAQ (reference sequence). CDR3 length equals 17 residues. The V gene lost 1 base and the J gene lost 1 base, with 16 bases spanning the gap. The CDR3 reads CASSLGPGYSVQETQYF. In DNA, the CDR3 is TGTGCCAGCAGCTTAGGGCCGGGATATTCGGTCCAAGAGACCCAGTACTTC.

The chain uses TRBV25-1 and TRBJ2-3; perhaps TRBD1 as D (5 bases). Trimming removed 6 bases at V and 3 bases at J, with 22 bases between. The CDR3 length is 17 residues. CDR1 and CDR2 (germline): MGHDK, SYGVNS. DNA of the CDR3: TGTGCCAGCAGCCGAGCATCAGGGCCGGGCATTACAGATACGCAGTATTTT. Translation: CASSRASGPGITDTQYF.

This clone was seen only a few times. CDR3 bases: TGCGCCAGCAGCTCCAGGGACAGGGTCACAGATACGCAGTATTTT. This translates into CASSSRDRVTDTQYF. The chain employs TRBV5-1 and TRBJ2-3; 9 nucleotides agree with TRBD1. The CDR3 covers 15 residues. CDR1 is SGHRS and CDR2 is YFSETQ in the germline V gene. With V trimmed by 3 bases and J by 2 bases, 4 bases remained unmatched.

This chain links TRBV5-1 with TRBJ1-4, with 7 bases matching TRBD1. Germline CDR1 SGHRS, CDR2 YFSETQ. This CDR3 spans 14 amino acids. The V and J ends lost 2 bases and 4 bases, in that order; junction bases with no gene match: 2. The CDR3 protein is CASSFQGGNEKLFF. DNA for the CDR3: TGCGCCAGCAGCTTCCAGGGGGGTAATGAAAAACTGTTTTTT.

This clone appeared once. V usage is TRBV19 and J usage is TRBJ2-1; possibly TRBD1 for D (5 bases). Germline V gene lookup returns CDR1 LNHDA and CDR2 SQIVND (reference sequence). V was cut by 4 bases and J by 0 bases, with 13 bases left in between. The CDR3 runs to 16 residues. The CDR3 DNA is TGTGCCAGTAGTAGAACATCAGGGTACTCCTACAATGAGCAGTTCTTC. It is translated as CASSRTSGYSYNEQFF. Combining the CDR3 with reference TRBV19 and TRBJ2-1 gives the whole variable domain DGGITQSPKYLFRKEGQNVTLSCEQNLNHDAMYWYRQDPGQGLRLIYYSQIVNDFQKGDIAEGYSVSREKKESFPLTVTSAQKNPTAFYLCASSRTSGYSYNEQFFGPGTRLTVL.

The rearrangement links TRBV3-1 (or the pseudogene TRBV3-2) to TRBJ1-6; TRBD1 agrees at 7 bases. CDR3 length: 15 amino acids. CDR1 and CDR2 from the germline V gene are LGHDT and YNNKEL (reference sequence). The junction had 9 bases not matched to a gene; V was cut back by 4 bases and J by 9 bases. DNA of the CDR3: TGTGCCAGCAGCCTGGGACAGTTTTTTGGTTCACCCCTCCACTTT. Amino acids: CASSLGQFFGSPLHF.